This is a list of T cell receptor beta chains from one sample in a study of early stage breast cancer tumors. Repertoires were generated with immunoSEQ multiplex PCR, while TCRdb's copy carries only in-frame clones and drops some. In the table there are roughly 21,000 clones, about 80% of which are singletons. The sample comprised blood. Receptors originate from a person aged 60 to 70 with breast cancer. The CDR3 runs from the conserved cysteine through the conserved F or W. A D gene is named only where the DNA matches it firmly. The size of a clone is reported for some rows only, either as once, few or many, or as a class for expanded clones.

cdr3_aa | cdr3_nt | j_call | d_call | clone_size | v_call
CASSLGQGARGGELFF | TGTGCCAGCAGCTTGGGGCAGGGGGCGCGTGGCGGGGAGCTGTTTTTT | TRBJ2-2 | TRBD1 | - | TRBV5-4
CASSLMTGGGYEQYF | TGTGCCAGCAGCTTAATGACAGGGGGTGGGTACGAGCAGTACTTC | TRBJ2-7 | TRBD1 | - | TRBV5-4
CASSQLTSKDTQYF | TGCGCCAGCAGCCAACTCACGAGCAAAGATACGCAGTATTTT | TRBJ2-3 | - | - | TRBV4-1
CASSSKGGVVSYEQYF | TGTGCCAGCAGCTCAAAGGGGGGAGTAGTGTCCTACGAGCAGTACTTC | TRBJ2-7 | - | few | TRBV5-6
CASSITQPLGNEQFF | TGTGCCAGTAGTATAACACAACCCTTGGGGAATGAGCAGTTCTTC | TRBJ2-1 | - | - | TRBV19
CATSRDQGSNEKLFF | TGTGCCACCAGCAGAGATCAGGGGTCTAATGAAAAACTGTTTTTT | TRBJ1-4 | - | - | TRBV15
CSVATGGAGMNTEAFF | TGCAGCGTTGCCACAGGGGGGGCCGGTATGAACACTGAAGCTTTCTTT | TRBJ1-1 | TRBD1 | - | TRBV29-1
CASSPPIRANQETQYF | TGTGCCAGCTCACCACCAATTCGGGCCAACCAAGAGACCCAGTACTTC | TRBJ2-5 | - | - | TRBV18
CASSEGTSFIYEQYF | TGTGCCAGCAGTGAAGGGACTAGCTTTATCTACGAGCAGTACTTC | TRBJ2-7 | TRBD2 | few | TRBV6-1
CASSYKGTFFNQPQHF | TGTGCCAGCAGTTATAAGGGGACATTCTTTAATCAGCCCCAGCATTTT | TRBJ1-5 | - | - | TRBV5-6
CASSLATSSYNEQFF | TGTGCCAGCAGCTTAGCGACCTCTTCCTACAATGAGCAGTTCTTC | TRBJ2-1 | - | - | TRBV11-1
CASSEALGSGTQYF | TGTGCCAGCAGTGAAGCGCTAGGATCGGGCACGCAGTATTTT | TRBJ2-3 | - | - | TRBV6-1
CASSFDRGTEAFF | TGTGCCAGCAGCTTCGACAGGGGCACTGAAGCTTTCTTT | TRBJ1-1 | TRBD1 | - | TRBV7-9
CASSFGTETYEQYF | TGCGCCAGCAGCTTTGGGACCGAAACCTACGAGCAGTACTTC | TRBJ2-7 | - | - | TRBV5-1
CASSSPGLAGSTDTQYF | TGTGCCAGCAGCTCCCCGGGACTAGCGGGAAGCACAGATACGCAGTATTTT | TRBJ2-3 | TRBD2 | - | TRBV5-4
CASLNQPNTEAFF | TGCGCCAGTTTAAACCAGCCGAACACTGAAGCTTTCTTT | TRBJ1-1 | - | - | TRBV5-1
CASSGTSGRATGELFF | TGTGCCAGCAGTGGGACTAGCGGGAGGGCCACCGGGGAGCTGTTTTTT | TRBJ2-2 | TRBD2 | once | TRBV2
CASSIFGSEQYF | TGTGCCAGTAGTATCTTCGGAAGCGAGCAGTACTTC | TRBJ2-7 | - | - | TRBV19
CASSDQLAGGDYNEQFF | TGCGCCAGCAGCGACCAGCTAGCGGGGGGAGATTACAATGAGCAGTTCTTC | TRBJ2-1 | TRBD2 | - | TRBV5-1
CSVEGGGNEQYF | TGCAGCGTTGAGGGGGGGGGAAACGAGCAGTACTTC | TRBJ2-7 | TRBD2 | - | TRBV29-1
CASSDLTGSTDTQYF | TGTGCCAGCAGTGATTTGACAGGGAGCACAGATACGCAGTATTTT | TRBJ2-3 | TRBD1 | - | TRBV6-1
CSVDDRSRGYGYTF | TGCAGCGTTGATGACAGGTCCCGCGGCTATGGCTACACCTTC | TRBJ1-2 | - | - | TRBV29-1
CASSLDQSPQYGYTF | TGCGCCAGCAGCTTGGACCAAAGTCCCCAATATGGCTACACCTTC | TRBJ1-2 | - | - | TRBV5-1
CASSLAGQLGETQYF | TGTGCCAGCAGCTTAGCAGGACAGCTAGGGGAGACCCAGTACTTC | TRBJ2-5 | - | - | TRBV7-8
CASSATEGVDTQYF | TGTGCCAGCAGTGCTACCGAAGGGGTGGATACGCAGTATTTT | TRBJ2-3 | - | once | TRBV25-1
CASKRLAGVYEQYF | TGCGCCAGCAAGCGACTAGCGGGGGTCTACGAGCAGTACTTC | TRBJ2-7 | TRBD2 | few | TRBV5-1
CASSLAVNNSPLHF | TGTGCCAGCAGCTTGGCGGTGAATAATTCACCCCTCCACTTT | TRBJ1-6 | - | - | TRBV5-5
CASSLVEQRNTEAFF | TGTGCCAGCAGCTTGGTAGAACAGCGAAACACTGAAGCTTTCTTT | TRBJ1-1 | - | - | TRBV5-6
CASSLASQYGYTF | TGTGCCAGCAGCTTAGCGAGCCAATATGGCTACACCTTC | TRBJ1-2 | - | - | TRBV11-2